The 14 T cell receptor beta chains presented below share a single source sample, sequenced in a study of T cells expressing NK-cell markers. TCRdb reprocessed the 5' RACE reads and stores each CDR3 protein as one record, lacking DNA. The sample totals about 170,000 distinct CDR3 sequences; its top ten clones hold around 21%. The sequenced sample was blood T cells: a sorted CD56 or NKG2C T cell subset, CD4+ or CD8+ T cells, or bulk PBMC T cells (not recorded which). These receptors all stem from a man aged 18-75 years in good health.

The chain joins TRBV20-1 to TRBJ2-3. This CDR3 is 18 amino acids long. CDR1 is DFQATT and CDR2 is SNEGSKA in the germline V gene (reference sequence). The CDR3 sequence is CSARDSGTATLRTDTQYF.

This chain uses TRBV7-4 with TRBJ1-5. The CDR3 covers 15 residues. The germline gives CDR1 SGHVT, CDR2 SQSDAQ. CDR3 protein: CASSLGAASNQPQHF. The variable domain in full, completed from reference TRBV7-4 and TRBJ1-5, reads GAGVSQSPRYKVAKRGRDVALRCDSISGHVTLYWYRQTLGQGSEVLTYSQSDAQRDKSGRPSGRFSAERPERSVSTLKIQRTEQGDSAVYLCASSLGAASNQPQHFGDGTRLSIL.

The chain is built from TRBV6-5 and TRBJ1-3. Germline CDR1 MNHEY, CDR2 SVGAGI. The CDR3 extends over 17 amino acids. This CDR3 is CASSYSGITSSGNTIYF.

The rearrangement joins TRBV19 to TRBJ1-6; TCRdb's assignment of TRBD1 cannot be checked, as there is no DNA. The germline V gene has CDR1 LNHDA and CDR2 SQIVND (reference sequence). CDR3 size: 17 residues. CDR3 residues: CASSPWTGASYNSPLHF.

The J gene is TRBJ1-5, the V gene TRBV6-2 or TRBV6-3; TCRdb lists TRBD1, though no DNA is available to test this call. The CDR3 is made up of 16 amino acids. The germline V gene encodes CDR1 MNHEY and CDR2 SVGEGT. The CDR3 reads CASSYHGQGWNQPQHF.

The chain is built from TRBV24-1 and TRBJ2-3; with no DNA, the TCRdb D assignment of TRBD1 cannot be verified. The CDR3 sequence is 17 residues long. Germline CDR1 KGHDR, CDR2 SFDVKD. The CDR3 spells CATSDPLSPAGLDTQYF.

V gene TRBV6-2 or TRBV6-3 combines with J gene TRBJ2-5; the TCRdb D gene call, TRBD2, has no DNA to confirm it. This CDR3 is 15 amino acids long. Germline CDR1 reads MNHEY; CDR2 reads SVGEGT. This CDR3 is CASSYQTGLTETQYF.

V gene TRBV10-3 combines with J gene TRBJ2-3; TCRdb proposes TRBD1, but this gene call is untestable without DNA. This CDR3 comprises 13 residues. Germline V gene data show CDR1 as ENHRY and CDR2 as SYGVKD. The CDR3 sequence is CATSDRYTDTQYF.

This chain uses TRBV4-1 with TRBJ2-6; absent DNA, TCRdb's TRBD1 call cannot be checked. This CDR3 contains 18 residues. Germline assignment: CDR1 MGHRA and CDR2 YSYEKL. CDR3 protein: CASSQGHRPTHGANVLTF.

The chain is built from TRBV27 and TRBJ1-2; TCRdb's D call of TRBD1 is untestable without DNA. There are 13 residues in the CDR3. Germline V gene lookup returns CDR1 MNHEY and CDR2 SMNVEV (reference sequence). CDR3 region: CASRTPGGDGYTF.

Here the CDR3 reads CATLGTSGDPYEQYF. This sequence joins TRBV10-3 and TRBJ2-7; TCRdb gives TRBD2 as the D gene, but with no DNA this cannot be confirmed. The germline gives CDR1 ENHRY, CDR2 SYGVKD. CDR3 length: 15 amino acids.

The chain couples TRBV7-6 to TRBJ2-7; absent DNA, TCRdb's TRBD1 call cannot be checked. Per germline, CDR1 SGHVS and CDR2 FNYEAQ. The CDR3 consists of 15 residues. This chain's CDR3 is CASSTRSTSFYEQYF.

The chain couples TRBV4-1 to TRBJ2-3; as DNA is missing, the TRBD2 call by TCRdb cannot be tested. Germline-derived CDR1 and CDR2 are MGHRA and YSYEKL. The CDR3 contains 17 residues. This CDR3 is CASSLGTSGGFTDTQYF.

The chain has TRBV5-1 and TRBJ1-4; TCRdb proposes TRBD1, but this gene call is untestable without DNA. CDR1 is SGHRS and CDR2 is YFSETQ in the germline V gene. The CDR3 runs 14 residues. The CDR3 sequence is CASSPDRGGEKLFF. The full variable domain, with the rest looked up from reference TRBV5-1 and TRBJ1-4, is KAGVTQTPRYLIKTRGQQVTLSCSPISGHRSVSWYQQTPGQGLQFLFEYFSETQRNKGNFPGRFSGRQFSNSRSEMNVSTLELGDSALYLCASSPDRGGEKLFFGSGTQLSVL.